Following are 17 T cell receptor beta chains from one sample sequenced in a study of blood T cells in healthy people across ages. Through a sample-barcoded 5' primer and a J-beta primer mix, a second PCR was run for about 6 to 11 cycles. From the 5' RACE reads, TCRdb called clonotypes with MiXCR, one entry per CDR3 protein. The repertoire holds about 640,000 distinct CDR3 sequences, with under 65% as singletons. The sample was blood. Every receptor here comes from a man aged 60 to 69 in good health.

The table lists this clonotype with a few counts. The chain is built from TRBV5-1 and TRBJ2-1, with 11 bases matching TRBD1. The CDR3 consists of 15 residues. Germline V CDR1 and CDR2: SGHRS, YFSETQ. Trimming took 4 bases from V and 7 from J; bases not matched to a gene: 7. The CDR3, as DNA: TGCGCCAGCAGCCAGGGGACAGGGGGAGAAAATGAGCAGTTCTTC. This sequence encodes CASSQGTGGENEQFF.

The V call is TRBV10-3, the J call TRBJ1-2; D uncertain. V was clipped by 5 bases and J by 0 bases, with 10 bases between them. Germline CDR1 and CDR2: ENHRY and SYGVKD. The CDR3 spans 14 residues. The CDR3 DNA reads TGTGCCATCAGTATCTCGGCCTCTAACTATGGCTACACCTTC. Protein: CAISISASNYGYTF.

This chain links TRBV9 with TRBJ2-2; TRBD2 agrees at 8 bases. This CDR3 is 18 amino acids long. The germline CDR1 and CDR2 sequences are SGDLS and YYNGEE. J gave up 1 base and V 6 bases, and 14 bases lay outside the gene matches. The CDR3 spells CASTSVDQRGLNTGELFF. DNA for the CDR3: TGTGCCAGCACCAGCGTAGATCAGCGGGGGTTGAACACCGGGGAGCTGTTTTTT.

The V call is TRBV2, the J call TRBJ1-5; D is unclear. Germline loops: CDR1 SNHLY, CDR2 FYNNEI. V was cut by 2 bases and J by 0 bases, with 8 bases left in between. The CDR3 is 15 residues long. CDR3 nucleotides: TGTGCCAGCAGTGAACTCTCCTATAGCAATCAGCCCCAGCATTTT. Translating gives CASSELSYSNQPQHF.

The rearrangement uses TRBV25-1 and TRBJ2-5; possible D gene TRBD1, 6 bases. V lost 6 bases to trimming and J lost 2 bases, with 19 bases between them. Germline V gene lookup returns CDR1 MGHDK and CDR2 SYGVNS. The CDR3 is made up of 16 amino acids. The DNA of the CDR3 is TGTGCCAGCAGCCTGCACCGTGGACAGATACAAGAGACCCAGTACTTC. It specifies CASSLHRGQIQETQYF.

This chain joins TRBV9 and TRBJ2-1; D is ambiguous. The CDR3 runs 13 residues. Germline loops: CDR1 SGDLS, CDR2 YYNGEE. Trimming pared 0 bases from V and 8 bases from J, leaving 9 bases between. The CDR3 DNA follows: TGTGCCAGCAGCGTAGAGGCCCGATATGAGCAGTTCTTC. Translating it yields CASSVEARYEQFF.

The chain uses TRBV20-1 and TRBJ2-1; 7 bases are a match to TRBD2. The CDR3 length is 15 residues. CDR1 is DFQATT, CDR2 SNEGSKA, per germline (reference sequence). V dropped 5 bases and J dropped 8; count of bases not matched to a gene: 15. The DNA for the CDR3 is TGCAGTGCTTCGGGAGGAGACATGGGCCTAGATGAGCAGTTCTTC. The encoded protein is CSASGGDMGLDEQFF.

This clonotype has a single count. The V gene is TRBV12-3 or TRBV12-4, the J gene TRBJ2-1; 15 positions match TRBD2. The CDR3 runs to 19 residues. Trimming took 7 bases from V and 3 from J; bases not matched to a gene: 13. CDR3 protein: CASTFSGLAGGINYNEQFF. The CDR3 DNA reads TGTGCCAGCACCTTCAGCGGACTAGCGGGGGGGATTAACTACAATGAGCAGTTCTTC.

This clonotype appeared a few times. The V gene is TRBV29-1, the J gene TRBJ2-1, with 9 bases lining up with TRBD1. Trimming cost V 7 bases and J 10 bases; bases outside gene matches: 8. Germline V lookup: CDR1 SQVTM, CDR2 ANQGSEA. CDR3 length: 12 amino acids. CDR3 DNA sequence: TGCAGCGCCCGGACAGGGGAGAAGGAGCAGTTCTTC. It codes for CSARTGEKEQFF.

A few counts support this clonotype. The chain employs TRBV9 and TRBJ2-6; 9 bases map to TRBD2. With 0 bases clipped from V and 0 bases from J, the junction kept 4 bases outside the gene matches. CDR1 and CDR2 (germline): SGDLS, YYNGEE. The CDR3 is made up of 18 amino acids. The CDR3 nucleotides are TGTGCCAGCAGCGTAGGACTAGCGGCGAGCTCTGGGGCCAACGTCCTGACTTTC. Translating it yields CASSVGLAASSGANVLTF.

V gene TRBV27 combines with J gene TRBJ2-5, with 12 bases matching TRBD2. Per the germline V gene, CDR1 is MNHEY and CDR2 is SMNVEV (reference sequence). The CDR3 covers 16 residues. V gave up 10 bases and J gave up 5 bases; unmatched junction bases: 14. CDR3 sequence reads: CANQTSGGLQEETQYF. CDR3 DNA sequence: TGTGCCAACCAGACTAGCGGGGGCCTCCAGGAGGAGACCCAGTACTTC.

This sequence joins TRBV11-2 and TRBJ2-7; 8 positions agree with TRBD2. V was clipped by 4 bases and J by 3 bases; unmatched bases: 8. The CDR3 has 15 residues. Per the germline V gene, CDR1 is SGHAT and CDR2 is FQNNGV. The CDR3 protein is CASSSGAGEGYEQYF. The CDR3 nucleotides read TGTGCCAGCAGCTCAGGAGCGGGGGAGGGCTACGAGCAGTACTTC.

The chain is built from TRBV3-1 and TRBJ1-2; D possibly corresponds to TRBD1 (6 bases). The CDR3 sequence is 20 residues long. The germline gives CDR1 LGHDT, CDR2 YNNKEL (reference sequence). V was trimmed by 1 base and J by 3 bases, leaving 27 bases between them. The CDR3 DNA follows: TGTGCCAGCAGCCAAGGGTCCCAAACAGGGAAAGAGACCCAGTACTATGGCTACACCTTC. Translation gives CASSQGSQTGKETQYYGYTF.

The V gene is TRBV9, the J gene TRBJ2-1; D is ambiguous. Germline-derived CDR1 and CDR2 are SGDLS and YYNGEE. Between the trimmed V and J ends, which lost 0 bases and 6 bases, there was a span of 10 bases. The CDR3 length is 14 residues. The CDR3 DNA follows: TGTGCCAGCAGCGTAGCAGGCTTTCCCAATGAGCAGTTCTTC. Translated: CASSVAGFPNEQFF.

This chain links TRBV6-6 with TRBJ2-4; 9 positions match TRBD1. The J call is doubtful: the DNA matches TRBJ2-7 better. The germline V gene encodes CDR1 MNHNY and CDR2 SVGAGI (reference sequence). This CDR3 is 14 amino acids long. Here the CDR3 DNA reads TGTGCCAGCAGTTCGGACAGGGGAGGCTACGAGCAGTACTTC. It codes for CASSSDRGGYEQYF.

As to this clonotype: One end of the junction is discordant with germline, which a read error may explain. The chain combines TRBV7-2 with TRBJ2-3; TRBD2 is a possible D gene (6 bases). This CDR3 region has 14 residues. CDR1 is SGHTA and CDR2 is FQGNSA in the germline V gene. For the CDR3, the DNA is TGTGCCGGCAGCGCCCGACTAGTAGCAGATACGCAGTATTTT. It is translated as CAGSARLVADTQYF.

This clonotype was counted between two and nine times. V is TRBV6-2 or TRBV6-3 and J is TRBJ1-5; 10 nucleotides match TRBD1. V trimming: 6 bases; J trimming: 0 bases; junction bases outside the gene matches: 8. The CDR3 has 17 amino acids. The germline gives CDR1 MNHEY, CDR2 SVGEGT. The CDR3 protein is CASSPGTGANSNQPQHF. CDR3 nucleotide sequence: TGTGCCAGCAGCCCCGGGACAGGGGCCAATAGCAATCAGCCCCAGCATTTT.